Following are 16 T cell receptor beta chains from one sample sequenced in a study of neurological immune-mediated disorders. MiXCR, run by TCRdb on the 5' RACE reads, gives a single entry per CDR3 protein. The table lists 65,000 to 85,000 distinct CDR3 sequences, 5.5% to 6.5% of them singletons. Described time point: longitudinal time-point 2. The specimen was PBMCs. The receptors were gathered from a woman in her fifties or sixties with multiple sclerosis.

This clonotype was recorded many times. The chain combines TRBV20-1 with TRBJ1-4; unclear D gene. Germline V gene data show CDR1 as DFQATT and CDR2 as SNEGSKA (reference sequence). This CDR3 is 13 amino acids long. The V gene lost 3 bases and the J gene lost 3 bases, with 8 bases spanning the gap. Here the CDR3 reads CSARRQANEKLFF. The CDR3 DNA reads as TGCAGTGCTAGGCGTCAGGCTAATGAAAAACTGTTTTTT.

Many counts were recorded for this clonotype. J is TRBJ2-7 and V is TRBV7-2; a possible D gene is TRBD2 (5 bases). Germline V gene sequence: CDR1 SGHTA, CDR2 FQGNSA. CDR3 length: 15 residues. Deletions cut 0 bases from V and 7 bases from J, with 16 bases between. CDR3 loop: CASSLAASGFGEQYF. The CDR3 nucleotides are TGTGCCAGCAGCTTAGCAGCCTCGGGGTTTGGGGAGCAGTACTTC. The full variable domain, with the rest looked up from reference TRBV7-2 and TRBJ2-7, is GAGVSQSPSNKVTEKGKDVELRCDPISGHTALYWYRQSLGQGLEFLIYFQGNSAPDKSGLPSDRFSAERTGGSVSTLTIQRTQQEDSAVYLCASSLAASGFGEQYFGPGTRLTVT.

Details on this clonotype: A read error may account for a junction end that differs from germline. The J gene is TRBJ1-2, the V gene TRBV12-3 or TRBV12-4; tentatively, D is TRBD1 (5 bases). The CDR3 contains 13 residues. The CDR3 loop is CASSQPGGYGFTF. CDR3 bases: TGTGCCAGCAGTCAACCGGGGGGGTATGGCTTCACCTTC.

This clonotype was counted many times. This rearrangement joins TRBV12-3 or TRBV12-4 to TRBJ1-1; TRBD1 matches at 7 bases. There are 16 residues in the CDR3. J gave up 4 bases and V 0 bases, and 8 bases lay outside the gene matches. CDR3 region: CASSLAQTGDGTEAFF. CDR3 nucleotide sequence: TGTGCCAGCAGTTTAGCACAAACAGGGGACGGCACTGAAGCTTTCTTT.

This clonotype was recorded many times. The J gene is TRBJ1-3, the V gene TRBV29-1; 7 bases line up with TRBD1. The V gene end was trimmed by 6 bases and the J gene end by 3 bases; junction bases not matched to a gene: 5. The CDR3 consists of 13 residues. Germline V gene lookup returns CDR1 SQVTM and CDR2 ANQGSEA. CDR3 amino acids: CSVRQGNGNTIYF. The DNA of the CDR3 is TGCAGCGTCCGACAGGGAAATGGAAACACCATATATTTT.

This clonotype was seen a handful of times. The CDR3 spells CASDRGQGAGYEQYF. The CDR3 region has the DNA TGTGCCAGCGACCGCGGACAGGGGGCTGGCTACGAGCAGTACTTC. The V call is TRBV2, the J call TRBJ2-7; the match to TRBD1 covers 11 bases. The V and J ends lost 8 bases and 3 bases, in that order; junction bases with no gene match: 9. This CDR3 region has 15 residues. Germline CDR1 SNHLY, CDR2 FYNNEI.

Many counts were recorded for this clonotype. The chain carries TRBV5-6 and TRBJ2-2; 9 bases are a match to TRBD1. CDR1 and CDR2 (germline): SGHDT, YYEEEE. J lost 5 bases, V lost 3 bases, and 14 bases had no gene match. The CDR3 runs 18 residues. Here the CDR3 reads CASSSTITGTGRTGELFF. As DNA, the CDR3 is TGTGCCAGCAGCTCTACAATTACCGGGACAGGGAGGACCGGGGAGCTGTTTTTT. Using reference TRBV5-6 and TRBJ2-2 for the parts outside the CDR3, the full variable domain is DAGVTQSPTHLIKTRGQQVTLRCSPKSGHDTVSWYQQALGQGPQFIFQYYEEEERQRGNFPDRFSGHQFPNYSSELNVNALLLGDSALYLCASSSTITGTGRTGELFFGEGSRLTVL.

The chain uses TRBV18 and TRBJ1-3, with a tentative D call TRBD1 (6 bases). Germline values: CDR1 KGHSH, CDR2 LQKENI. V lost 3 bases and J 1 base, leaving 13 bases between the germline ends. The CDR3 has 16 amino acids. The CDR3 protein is CASSPTQGRSGNTIYF. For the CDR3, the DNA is TGTGCCAGCTCACCGACTCAGGGGAGGTCTGGAAACACCATATATTTT.

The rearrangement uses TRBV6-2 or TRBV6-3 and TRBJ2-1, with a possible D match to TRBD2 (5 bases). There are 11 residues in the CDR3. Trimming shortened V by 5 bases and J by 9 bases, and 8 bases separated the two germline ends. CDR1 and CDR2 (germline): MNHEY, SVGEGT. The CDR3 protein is CASSPAAEQFF. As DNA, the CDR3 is TGTGCCAGCAGTCCAGCGGCTGAGCAGTTCTTC.

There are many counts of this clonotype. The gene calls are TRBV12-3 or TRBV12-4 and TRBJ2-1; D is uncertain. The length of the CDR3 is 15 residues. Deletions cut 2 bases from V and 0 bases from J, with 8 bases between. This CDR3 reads CASSLSALSYNEQFF. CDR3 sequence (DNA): TGTGCCAGCAGTTTATCGGCGCTCTCCTACAATGAGCAGTTCTTC.

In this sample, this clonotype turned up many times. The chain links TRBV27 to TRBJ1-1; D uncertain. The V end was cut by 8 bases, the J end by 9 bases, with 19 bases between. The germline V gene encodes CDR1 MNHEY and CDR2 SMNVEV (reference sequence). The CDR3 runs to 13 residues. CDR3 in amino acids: CASGPIIKGKAFF. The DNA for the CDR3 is TGTGCCAGCGGCCCGATAATAAAGGGTAAAGCTTTCTTT.

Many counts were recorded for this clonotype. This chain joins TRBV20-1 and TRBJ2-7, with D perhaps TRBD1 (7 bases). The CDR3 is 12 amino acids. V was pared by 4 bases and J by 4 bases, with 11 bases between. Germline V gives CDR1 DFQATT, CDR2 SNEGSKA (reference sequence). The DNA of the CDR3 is TGCAGTGCTACCAGGGGGGTTTACGAGCAGTACTTC. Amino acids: CSATRGVYEQYF.

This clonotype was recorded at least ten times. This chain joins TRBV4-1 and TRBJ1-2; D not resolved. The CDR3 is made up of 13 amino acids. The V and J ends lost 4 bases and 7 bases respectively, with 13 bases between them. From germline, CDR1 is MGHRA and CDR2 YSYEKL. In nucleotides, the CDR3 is TGCGCCAGCAGCCCCAGCGGGGTACTTGGCTACACCTTC. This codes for CASSPSGVLGYTF.

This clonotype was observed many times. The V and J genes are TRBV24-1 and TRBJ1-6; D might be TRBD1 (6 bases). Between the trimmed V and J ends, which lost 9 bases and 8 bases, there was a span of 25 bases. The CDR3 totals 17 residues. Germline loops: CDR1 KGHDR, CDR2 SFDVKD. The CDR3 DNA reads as TGTGCCACCGGAACAGGGTACTTGGTCCCACCTGATTCACCCCTCCACTTT. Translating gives CATGTGYLVPPDSPLHF.

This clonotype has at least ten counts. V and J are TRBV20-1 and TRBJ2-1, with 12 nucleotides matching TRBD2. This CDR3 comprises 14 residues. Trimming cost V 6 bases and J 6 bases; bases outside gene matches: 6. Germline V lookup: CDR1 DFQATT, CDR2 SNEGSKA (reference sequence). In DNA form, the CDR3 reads TGCAGTGCCCGACTAGCGGGGGAACTCAATGAGCAGTTCTTC. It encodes CSARLAGELNEQFF.

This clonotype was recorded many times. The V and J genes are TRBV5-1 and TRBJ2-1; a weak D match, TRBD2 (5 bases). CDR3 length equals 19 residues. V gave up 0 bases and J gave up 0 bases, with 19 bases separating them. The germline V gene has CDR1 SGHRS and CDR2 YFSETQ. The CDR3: CASSLVGPSGASSYNEQFF. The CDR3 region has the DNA TGCGCCAGCAGCTTGGTGGGTCCGAGCGGAGCCAGCTCCTACAATGAGCAGTTCTTC.